This TCR beta chain was identified in a study of response to subunit inactivated influenza vaccine. The V gene end was trimmed by 1 base and the J gene end by 6 bases; junction bases not matched to a gene: 11. The length of the CDR3 is 16 residues. CDR1 and CDR2 (germline): SGHTA, FQGNSA. Whole-study results and caveats: Authors proposed each seasonal influenza vaccination draws in few new T cells.

In TCRdb, the RT-PCR reads were re-called with MiXCR into one record per CDR3 protein. The sample has roughly 180,000 distinct CDR3 sequences; approximately 8.7% are singletons. Points on this clonotype: What it binds is unknown.

This chain connects TRBV7-2 to TRBJ1-2, with TRBD1 matching 7 bases. The receptor's source is a man between 50 and 59 years old who received an inactivated influenza vaccine. Material: non-naive T cells sorted from PBMCs, obtained on the day of vaccination. Written as DNA, the CDR3 is TGTGCCAGCAGCTTAGGCCCGAAAGGGGGCGCGAATGGCTACACCTTC. Protein sequence: CASSLGPKGGANGYTF.